This T cell receptor (beta chain) derives from a study of cytomegalovirus exposure and HLA in healthy donors. Overall study context: Among roughly 180 million T cells, an earlier analysis found 120 million or so unique TCR beta sequences. Early on, a data release was issued that held 80 million to 90 million unique TCRs from HLA-typed donors. Study-wide points: The authors confirmed in vitro that a few CMV-associated chains were specific for CMV antigens.

With respect to this clone: Antigen specificity is unknown.

The V segment lost 0 bases and the J segment 7 bases; nucleotides outside the gene matches: 6. Germline CDR1 is KGHSH and CDR2 is LQKENI. The CDR3 is 15 amino acids. Healthy bone marrow donors made up the donors. PCR employed 60 Vbeta and 13 Jbeta primers. Produced via immunoSEQ multiplex PCR; TCRdb's table is partial and in-frame only. The sample lists 150,000 to 200,000 clones, 82% occurring once. Sequenced sample: PBMCs. The chain is built from TRBV18 and TRBJ2-7, with 10 positions matching TRBD2. This sequence originates from a woman in her 50s in good health and CMV-seropositive. CDR3 residues: CASSPPAGGPGEQYF. As DNA, the CDR3 is TGTGCCAGCTCACCACCAGCGGGAGGGCCGGGTGAGCAGTACTTC.